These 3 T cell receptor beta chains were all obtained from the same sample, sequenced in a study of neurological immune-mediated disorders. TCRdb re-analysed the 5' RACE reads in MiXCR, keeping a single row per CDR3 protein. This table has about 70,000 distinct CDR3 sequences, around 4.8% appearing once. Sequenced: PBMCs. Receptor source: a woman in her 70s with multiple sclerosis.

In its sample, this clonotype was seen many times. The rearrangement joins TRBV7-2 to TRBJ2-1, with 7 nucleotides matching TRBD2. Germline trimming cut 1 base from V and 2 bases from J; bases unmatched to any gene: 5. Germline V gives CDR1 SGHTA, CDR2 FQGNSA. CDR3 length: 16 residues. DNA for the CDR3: TGTGCCAGCAGCTTAGAGGCGGGAGTCCCCTACAATGAGCAGTTCTTC. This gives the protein CASSLEAGVPYNEQFF.

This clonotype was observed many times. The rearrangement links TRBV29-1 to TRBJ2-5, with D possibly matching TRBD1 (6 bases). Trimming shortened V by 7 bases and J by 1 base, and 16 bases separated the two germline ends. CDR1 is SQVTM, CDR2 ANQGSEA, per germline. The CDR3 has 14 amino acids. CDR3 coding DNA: TGCAGCGGCGACGCCGGGACAACCCAAGAGACCCAGTACTTC. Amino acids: CSGDAGTTQETQYF.

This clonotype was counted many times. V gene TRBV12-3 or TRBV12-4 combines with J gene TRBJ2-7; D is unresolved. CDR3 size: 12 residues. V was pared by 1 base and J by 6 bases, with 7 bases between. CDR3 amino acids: CASSLEVREQYF. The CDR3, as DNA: TGTGCCAGCAGTTTAGAGGTTCGCGAGCAGTACTTC.